This T cell receptor beta chain was documented in a study of T cell responses to AZD1222 COVID-19 vaccine (dated by TCRdb to 2020 to 2022). Turning to the overall study: AZD1222 recipients whose second dose came at about 4 weeks and those whose second dose came at about 12 weeks were combined into one group, since spike-specific TCR depth and breadth did not differ between the two schedules. Enrollment into the trials was organized by age into subgroups of 18-55, 56-69 and 70-plus years, and those subgroups contained about 150, 27 and 61 TCR-sequenced participants, respectively. TCR sequencing was performed for about 240 trial participants, of whom some 200 were given two doses of AZD1222 and 26 were given two doses of MenACWY control vaccine. General conclusions and limits of the study: Reportedly, almost half of the unique spike-specific TCRs recognized epitopes lying outside the regions that are mutated in the B.1.351 and B.1.1.7 variants. After two AZD1222 doses, spike-specific TCR breadth and depth were significantly higher than at day 0 and than in MenACWY recipients. Participants were mostly white British and included more females than males, and it was suggested by the authors that clonal diversity may have been underestimated. Vaccine-associated CD4 TCRs spanned the whole spike protein, with dominant responses in regions 160-218 and 743-854. In the small 56-69-year group, the increase in depth fell short of significance, most likely because of low power. No day 14 peak-response samples were available, so repertoires were characterized only after the peak T cell response. Conclusions about previously exposed vaccinees are limited, since just five to seven AZD1222 recipients were seropositive for SARS-CoV-2 at baseline.

What the time point label conveys for this sample: baseline before first vaccination. Vaccinee samples came from UK trials COV001 and COV002, including a single-blind randomized controlled phase 2/3 trial of AZD1222 (ChAdOx1 nCoV-19) in healthy adults. Trial participant PBMC samples were collected at day 0 and day 28 after the second dose for TCRbeta chain sequencing. Concerning this clone itself: Its specific antigen is unknown. No clone much larger than this one lies a single base away; base qualities are absent.

The CDR3 regions of human TCRbeta chains were analyzed by immunosequencing. The source study handled its data this way. Repertoire TCRs were matched against a reference library of SARS-CoV-2-specific TCRs generated with the MIRA antigen-specificity platform. Breadth was defined as the fraction of unique TCRs that were SARS-CoV-2-associated, and depth was defined as the fraction of total T cells that were SARS-CoV-2-associated. Each spike-specific TCR was assigned to its reactive spike region and to a CD4 or CD8 class using the MIRA data. Log10-transformed breadth and depth values were compared by one-way ANOVA with Sidak's multiple comparisons tests. TCRdb took this table from immuneACCESS and kept in-frame rearrangements with V and J called. Such tables lack part of the clones; where checked against another copy, unresolved V genes explain under half of the gap, and the rest is unexplained. V and J calls and clone size are given by that table; D and trimming were obtained from the DNA. Across this sample there are over 100,000 clones, with roughly 86% seen only once. The leading ten clones occupy approximately 5.1% of the sample.

V is cut back by 6 bases and J by 8 bases, with 3 bases in the junction unmatched. CDR1 is given as SGHDN and CDR2 as FVKESK, both from the germline V gene. From the cysteine through the phenylalanine, the CDR3 covers 13 amino acids. Only CDR3 DNA remains: 39 bases, in frame from the first base. This specimen was peripheral blood, taken on day 0 of AZD1222 vaccination. The chain is assembled from TRBV14 and TRBJ1-6; 8 middle bases align to TRBD1. This sequence was found in an adult in good health. The CDR3 region has the sequence CASRQGGDSPLHF. The DNA sequence is as follows: TGTGCCAGCAGACAGGGGGGGGATTCACCCCTCCACTTT.